The subject of this entry is one T cell receptor beta chain. Its antigen remains unidentified. CDR3 length: 16 residues. With 1 base removed from V and 0 bases from J, the gap between germline ends came to 12 bases. Germline lookup yields CDR1 MNHEY and CDR2 SVGAGI. 60 Vbeta and 13 Jbeta primers were used in PCR. The assay was immunoSEQ multiplex PCR, and TCRdb's table has in-frame clones only and misses some. The sample has 80,000 to 100,000 clones; over 65% are singletons. The data belong to a study of cytomegalovirus exposure and HLA in healthy donors. Study overall: About 85 million unique TCRs from HLA-typed donors were held in an early release of data. Findings and limits, study-wide: According to the study, around 160 TCR beta chains were cytomegalovirus-associated. TCR beta V- and J-gene trimming was later associated with a missense DCLRE1C variant. Sequencing depth across donors, presence/absence analyses assumed, was roughly uniform.

The material sequenced was PBMCs. The chain uses TRBV6-5 and TRBJ2-5; D uncertain. The origin of this receptor is a young woman in good health and CMV-seropositive. The CDR3 loop reads CASSYWPSLDQETQYF. The CDR3 DNA reads as TGTGCCAGCAGTTACTGGCCTAGTTTGGACCAAGAGACCCAGTACTTC.